Below, one T cell receptor beta chain is given with its context. This record comes from a study of cytomegalovirus exposure and HLA in healthy donors. The CDR3 consists of 15 residues. The V segment lost 3 bases and the J segment 6 bases; nucleotides outside the gene matches: 7. Germline CDR1 is MDHEN and CDR2 is SYDVKM. A multiplex PCR was run with 60 Vbeta primers and 13 Jbeta primers. Here immunoSEQ multiplex PCR was the method, and the copy in TCRdb shows in-frame clones only, minus some. The sample has about 100,000 clones; 60% to 75% are singletons. The V and J genes are TRBV28 and TRBJ2-7; 11 positions match TRBD2. Sequencing was done on a sample of PBMCs. This receptor was obtained from a man aged 45-65 years in good health and CMV-seronegative. CDR3 amino acids: CASSLGLAGGFEQYF. CDR3 in DNA: TGTGCCAGCAGTTTGGGGCTAGCGGGAGGATTCGAGCAGTACTTC.